There are many counts of the clone carrying this TCR beta chain. These data originate in a study of regulatory T cells in long-lasting Graves disease. Stated time point: newly diagnosed GD, antithyroid drugs for less than 3 months. Preparation of the TCR library used RNA extracted from PBMCs. Library construction for TCR beta used iRepertoire HTBI primers and Arm-PCR of CDR3 regions. MiXCR was run by TCRdb on the multiplex PCR reads, yielding one entry per CDR3 protein. The table lists under 400,000 distinct CDR3 sequences, over 15% of them singletons. J was trimmed by 0 bases and V by 7 bases; bases with no gene match: 6. The CDR3 extends over 15 amino acids. The V gene's germline CDR1 is MNHNS and CDR2 SASEGT. This same sample was also part of a study on T cells in Graves' hyperthyroidism and ophthalmopathy.

The sample in question was peripheral blood mononuclear cells (PBMCs), obtained at new diagnosis, from a patient treated with antithyroid drugs. The sequence was obtained from a man in his forties with Graves disease. V and J are TRBV6-1 and TRBJ1-5, with 7 nucleotides matching TRBD1. CDR3 in DNA: TGTGCCAGCAACGACAGGGTTGGTAGCAATCAGCCCCAGCATTTT. Translated: CASNDRVGSNQPQHF.